This T cell receptor (beta chain) was documented in a study of CD8+ T cells in alopecia areata. Turning to the study itself: At a dose of 5 to 10 mg twice daily, oral tofacitinib was given to treated patients. General observations from the study: Scalp clonality and expanded CD8+ clones among the top 100 fell significantly with tofacitinib.

Germline V gives CDR1 LNHDA, CDR2 SQIVND (reference sequence). Losses at the gene ends were 3 bases for V and 2 bases for J; bases not matched to a gene: 1. The CDR3 has 14 amino acids. The treatment here: oral pan-JAK inhibitor, 5-10 mg twice daily. Extracted RNA was reverse transcribed into cDNA, the sequencing template. Sequencing was performed with immunoSEQ multiplex PCR; in TCRdb, only in-frame clones are kept and a portion is missing. The sample lists about 120,000 clones, 58% seen once, with around 30% in the top ten. Comment on this clone: Antigen unknown.

The chain combines TRBV19 with TRBJ2-1; 7 nucleotides agree with TRBD1. The origin of this receptor is a human donor with alopecia areata. The specimen comprised CD8+ T cells sorted from blood, sampled at week 4, from a patient treated with tofacitinib. This chain's CDR3 is CASSIGTAYNEQFF. The CDR3 DNA reads TGTGCCAGTAGTATCGGGACAGCCTACAATGAGCAGTTCTTC.